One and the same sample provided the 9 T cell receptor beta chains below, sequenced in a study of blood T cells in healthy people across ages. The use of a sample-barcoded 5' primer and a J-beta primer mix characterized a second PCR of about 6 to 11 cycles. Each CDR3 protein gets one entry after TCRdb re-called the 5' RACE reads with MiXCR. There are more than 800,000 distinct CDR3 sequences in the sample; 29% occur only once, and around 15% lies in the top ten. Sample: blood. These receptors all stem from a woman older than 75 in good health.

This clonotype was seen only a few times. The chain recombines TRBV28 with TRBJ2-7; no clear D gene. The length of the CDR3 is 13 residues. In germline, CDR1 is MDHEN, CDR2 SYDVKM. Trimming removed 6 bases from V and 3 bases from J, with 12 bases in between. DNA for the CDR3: TGTGCCAGCAGGAGTAGAATGAACTACGAGCAGTACTTC. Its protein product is CASRSRMNYEQYF. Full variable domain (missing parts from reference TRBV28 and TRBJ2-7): DVKVTQSSRYLVKRTGEKVFLECVQDMDHENMFWYRQDPGLGLRLIYFSYDVKMKEKGDIPEGYSVSREKKERFSLILESASTNQTSMYLCASRSRMNYEQYFGPGTRLTVT.

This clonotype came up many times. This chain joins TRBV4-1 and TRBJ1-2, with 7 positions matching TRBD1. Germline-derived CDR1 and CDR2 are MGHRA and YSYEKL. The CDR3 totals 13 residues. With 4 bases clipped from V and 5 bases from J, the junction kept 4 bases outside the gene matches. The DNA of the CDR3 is TGCGCCAGCAGCCCTGGACAGGAATATGGCTACACCTTC. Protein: CASSPGQEYGYTF.

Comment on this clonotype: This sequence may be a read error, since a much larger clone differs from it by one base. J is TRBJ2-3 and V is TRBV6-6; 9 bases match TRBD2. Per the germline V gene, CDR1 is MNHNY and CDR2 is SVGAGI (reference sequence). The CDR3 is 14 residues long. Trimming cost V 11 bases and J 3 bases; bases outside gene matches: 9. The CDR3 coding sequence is TGTGCCGCTAGGGGTAGCGGGGGAACAGATACGCAGTATTTT. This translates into CAARGSGGTDTQYF.

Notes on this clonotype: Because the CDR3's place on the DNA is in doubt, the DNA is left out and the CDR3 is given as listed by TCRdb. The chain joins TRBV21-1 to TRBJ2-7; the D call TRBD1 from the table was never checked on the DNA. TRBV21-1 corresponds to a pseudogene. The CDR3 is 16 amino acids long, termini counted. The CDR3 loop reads CASRIFGQGSSYEQYF.

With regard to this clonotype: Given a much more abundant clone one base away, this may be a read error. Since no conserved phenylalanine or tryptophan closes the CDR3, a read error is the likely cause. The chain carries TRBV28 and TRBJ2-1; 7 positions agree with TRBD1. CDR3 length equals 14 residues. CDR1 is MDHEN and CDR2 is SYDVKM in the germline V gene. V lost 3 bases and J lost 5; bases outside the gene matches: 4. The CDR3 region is CASSLDRPNNEQFC. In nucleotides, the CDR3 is TGTGCCAGCAGTTTGGACAGGCCGAACAATGAGCAGTTCTGC.

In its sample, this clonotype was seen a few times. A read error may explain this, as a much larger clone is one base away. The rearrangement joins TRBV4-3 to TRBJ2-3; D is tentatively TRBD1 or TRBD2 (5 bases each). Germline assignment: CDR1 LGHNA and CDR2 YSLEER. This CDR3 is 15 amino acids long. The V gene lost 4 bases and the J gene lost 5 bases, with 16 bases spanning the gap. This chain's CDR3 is CASSRGSSGRDTQYF. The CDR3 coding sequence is TGCGCCAGCAGCCGAGGGAGTTCGGGGCGAGATACGCAGTATTTT.

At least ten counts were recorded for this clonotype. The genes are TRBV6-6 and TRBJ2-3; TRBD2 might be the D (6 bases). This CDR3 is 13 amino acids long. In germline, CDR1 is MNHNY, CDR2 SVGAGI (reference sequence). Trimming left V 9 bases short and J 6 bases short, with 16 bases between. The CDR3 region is CASRGILGDTQYF. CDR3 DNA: TGTGCCAGTCGCGGGATTCTCGGGGATACGCAGTATTTT.

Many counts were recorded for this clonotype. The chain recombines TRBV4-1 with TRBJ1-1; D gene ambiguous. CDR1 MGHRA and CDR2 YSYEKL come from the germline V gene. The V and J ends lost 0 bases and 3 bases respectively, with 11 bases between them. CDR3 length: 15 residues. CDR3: CASSQDLWVDTEAFF. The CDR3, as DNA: TGCGCCAGCAGCCAAGATCTTTGGGTGGACACTGAAGCTTTCTTT.

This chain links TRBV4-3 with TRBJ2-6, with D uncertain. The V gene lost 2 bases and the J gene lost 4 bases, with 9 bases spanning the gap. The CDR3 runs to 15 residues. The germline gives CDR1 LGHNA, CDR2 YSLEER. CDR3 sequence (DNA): TGCGCCAGCAGCCAAACCGCTGGAGGGGCCAACGTCCTGACTTTC. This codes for CASSQTAGGANVLTF.